The clone carrying this TCR beta chain was counted ten times or more. MiXCR, run by TCRdb on the 5' RACE reads, gives a single entry per CDR3 protein. The sample holds 40,000 to 55,000 distinct CDR3 sequences; more than 20% are singletons and the top ten take around 4%. CDR3 size: 13 residues. The V end was cut by 0 bases, the J end by 6 bases, with 6 bases between. Per the germline V gene, CDR1 is MGHRA and CDR2 is YSYEKL. Treg sorting used a CD4+CD25+CD127-/low gate. V and J are TRBV4-1 and TRBJ1-5, with D unclear. Sample: Tregs sorted from a lymph node. The receptor was derived from a female donor with breast cancer. The CDR3 reads CASSQDELQPQHF. The CDR3 nucleotides are TGCGCCAGCAGCCAAGATGAGCTTCAGCCCCAGCATTTT.